This entry features one T cell receptor beta chain sequence. Its cognate antigen has yet to be identified. No base-level quality is on record; no much larger clone is a single base apart. Using the deep immunoSEQ assay, TCR CDR3 regions were amplified from genomic DNA by multiplex PCR. Extracted genomic DNA from each cell subset was distributed evenly across all wells of several immunoSEQ 96-well plates, and each plate was treated as a replicate. For unsorted PBMC, approximately 290 ng of genomic DNA, equivalent to around 30,000 T cell genomes, went into each replicate PCR. Ten immunoSEQ deep assay plates were used to sequence unsorted PBMC genomic DNA. Purified libraries were quantified with a Qubit 3.0 fluorometer, sized on a Bioanalyzer 2100, and re-quantified with the KAPA Library Quantification kit. A separate single-read 150-cycle Illumina NextSeq 550 flow cell was used to sequence each immunoSEQ 96-well plate. The authors' analysis ran thus. The immunoSEQ output contained only junctional sequences without quality scores, so filtering could not match that applied to full-length reads. To assign V/J genes and CDR3, sequences were annotated against IMGT germline references using PyIR, a Python wrapper for IgBLAST v1.9. Reads were removed for weak V/J assignments (E-value above 1e-6), missing CDR3, stop codons, out-of-frame junctions, or ambiguous translated residues. V3J clonotypes were defined as sequences sharing an identical inferred V gene, J gene, and CDR3 amino acid sequence. Percentage overlap between repertoires was calculated by dividing the number of shared unique clonotypes by the size of the smaller repertoire. Repertoire richness was assessed with RTK rarefaction, the Chao1 estimator, and Recon v2.1 estimates of unobserved clonotypes. In its TCRdb copy, this immuneACCESS table keeps in-frame sequences only and misses some clones. Where compared with another copy, unresolved V genes explain less than half of these, and the others have no known cause. That table furnishes V, J and clone size, whereas the DNA furnished D and trimming. Present in this sample are fewer than 700,000 clones, about 80% of which were seen just once. The ten most abundant clones make up more than 10% of the sample.

The sample comes from a study of shared clonotypes between healthy human individuals (dated by TCRdb to 2020 to 2022). About the study as a whole: The cohort comprised a couple of women and a few men aged 18 to 49 years. Leukapheresis yielded between about 0.8 and 9.5 billion PBMCs per donor. To estimate repertoire size and how much clonotypes are shared between individuals, the study performed deep sequencing of blood TCR repertoires from a few healthy adults. Libraries were prepared and TCR repertoires were sequenced by different laboratories using diverse techniques, in order to increase sequencing depth and limit assay-specific biases. Study-level results and caveats: Pairwise subsampling led to the expectation that sequencing depth would affect the degree of clonotype sharing among donors. Sampling was restricted to blood, and TCR repertoires in tissue are likely to differ from TCR repertoires in blood. Because the study included a small number of donors, the genetic and exposure-history diversity represented was limited.

Donors were healthy HIV-negative adults with no recently reported acute infections or vaccinations. All donors were Caucasian adults living in Nashville, Tennessee, USA. For unsorted samples, tens of millions of PBMCs were counted and genomic DNA was extracted with the QIAamp DNA Blood Mini kit. Blood was obtained by leukapheresis, after which PBMCs were separated by Ficoll-Histopaque density gradient centrifugation and cryopreserved in liquid nitrogen vapor phase. Based on the germline V gene (reference sequence), the CDR1 and CDR2 sequences are SGHAT and FQDESV. The junction shows trimming of 5 bases on V and 6 bases on J, and the gene matches do not reach 4 bases of it. The CDR3, cysteine through phenylalanine, is 13 amino acids long. Of the read, only the CDR3 DNA is kept; its 39 bases are in frame from base 1.

Sequencing was done on a sample of PBMCs. The sequence was collected from a woman in her thirties or forties in good health. Some clones in this sample may be carry-over from other donors' samples. The V and J segments used are TRBV11-1 and TRBJ1-5, with 7 bases matching TRBD1. The CDR3 region: CASSPEGAQPQHF. In nucleotide form, the sequence is TGTGCCAGCAGCCCAGAGGGGGCTCAGCCCCAGCATTTT.